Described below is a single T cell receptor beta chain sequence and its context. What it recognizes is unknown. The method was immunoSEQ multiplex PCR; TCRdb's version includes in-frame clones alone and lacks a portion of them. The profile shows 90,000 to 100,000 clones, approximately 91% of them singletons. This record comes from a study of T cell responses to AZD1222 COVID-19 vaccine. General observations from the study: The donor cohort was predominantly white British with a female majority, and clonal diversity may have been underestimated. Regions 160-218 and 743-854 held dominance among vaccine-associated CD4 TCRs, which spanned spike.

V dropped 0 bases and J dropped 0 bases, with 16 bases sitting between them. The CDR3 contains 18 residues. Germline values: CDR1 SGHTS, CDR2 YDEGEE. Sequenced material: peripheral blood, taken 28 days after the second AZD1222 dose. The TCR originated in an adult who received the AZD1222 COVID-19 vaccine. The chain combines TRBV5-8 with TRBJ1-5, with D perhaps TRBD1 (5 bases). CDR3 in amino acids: CASSLVLQGLNSNQPQHF. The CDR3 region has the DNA TGTGCCAGCAGCTTGGTCTTGCAGGGACTAAATAGCAATCAGCCCCAGCATTTT. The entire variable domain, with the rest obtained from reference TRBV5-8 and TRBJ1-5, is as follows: EAGVTQSPTHLIKTRGQQATLRCSPISGHTSVYWYQQALGLGLQFLLWYDEGEERNRGNFPPRFSGRQFPNYSSELNVNALELEDSALYLCASSLVLQGLNSNQPQHFGDGTRLSIL.